The clone carrying this T cell receptor (beta chain) turned up a few times. What it recognizes is unknown. The sample originates from a study of metastatic and nonmetastatic thyroid tumors. Whole-study context: A comparison of repertoires was made across blood and tumor or nodule tissue from malignant and benign thyroid patients.

TCRdb reassembled clones from the PCR reads with MiXCR. This sample yields tens of thousands of clones, of which about 20% are seen a single time; about 4% belongs to the top ten. The V end was cut by 0 bases, the J end by 2 bases, with 11 bases between. The germline V gene encodes CDR1 DFQATT and CDR2 SNEGSKA (reference sequence). This CDR3 contains 16 residues. Prior to thyroid surgery, none of the patients had received any treatment. Whole-study results and caveats: In blood and tumor, TCR beta diversity was reportedly significantly higher in malignant thyroid tumors than in benign nodules.

The gene calls are TRBV20-1 and TRBJ2-6; D may correspond to TRBD1 or TRBD2 (5 bases each). The receptor comes from a female donor with papillary thyroid cancer or a benign thyroid nodule (not recorded which). Some clones in this sample may be carry-over from other donors' samples. Sequenced material: adjacent normal tissue. The DNA of the CDR3 is TGCAGTGCTAGAGAGAGAGGGGTACCTGGGGCCAACGTCCTGACTTTC. The encoded protein is CSARERGVPGANVLTF.